This T cell receptor (beta chain) came from a study of shared T cell receptors in the human thymus. Sequencing was performed with immunoSEQ multiplex PCR; in TCRdb, only in-frame clones are kept and a portion is missing. This table holds hundreds of thousands of clones, around nine tenths found once. These data are also associated with another study on human thymus T cells.

The receptor comes from a boy in the first two years of life with a congenital heart defect. Input material: thymocytes.

The CDR3 nucleotides are TGTGCCAGCAGCCGTACAGGGTGGAATGAGCAGTTCTTC. Protein: CASSRTGWNEQFF. The V and J genes are TRBV11-1 and TRBJ2-1, with D maybe TRBD1 (6 bases). Germline V gene data show CDR1 as SGHAT and CDR2 as FQDESV (reference sequence). This CDR3 is 13 amino acids long. Trimming cost V 5 bases and J 7 bases, with 12 bases left between them.